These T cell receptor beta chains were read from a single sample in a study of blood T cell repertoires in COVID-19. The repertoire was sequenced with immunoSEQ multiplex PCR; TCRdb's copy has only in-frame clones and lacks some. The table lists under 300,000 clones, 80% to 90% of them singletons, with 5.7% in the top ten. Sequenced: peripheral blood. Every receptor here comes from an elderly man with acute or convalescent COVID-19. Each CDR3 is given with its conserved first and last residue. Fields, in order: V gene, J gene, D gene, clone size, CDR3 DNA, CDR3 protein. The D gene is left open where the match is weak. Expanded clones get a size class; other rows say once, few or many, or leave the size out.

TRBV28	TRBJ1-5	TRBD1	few	TGTGCCAGCAGCCCAGGGGGTGTGAATCAGCCCCAGCATTTT	CASSPGGVNQPQHF
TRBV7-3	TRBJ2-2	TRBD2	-	TGTGCCAGCAGCTTAGCGGGAGGGCCCACCGGGGAGCTGTTTTTT	CASSLAGGPTGELFF
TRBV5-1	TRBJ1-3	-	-	TGCGCCAGCAGCTTGGAGCCCCAGGGGTCCGGAAACACCATATATTTT	CASSLEPQGSGNTIYF
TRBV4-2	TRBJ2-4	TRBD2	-	TGTGCCAGCAGCCAAGATGGGGAGACTAGCGGTAACATTCAGTACTTC	CASSQDGETSGNIQYF
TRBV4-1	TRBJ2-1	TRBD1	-	TGCGCCAGCGCTGACAGGGGGCGGGGCAATGAGCAGTTCTTC	CASADRGRGNEQFF
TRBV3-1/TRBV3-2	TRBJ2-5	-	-	TGTGCCAGCAGCCGAGGTGAGCGGACCGGGGAGACCCAGTACTTC	CASSRGERTGETQYF
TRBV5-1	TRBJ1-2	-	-	TGCGCCAGCAGCCAGGGGCCGCCGTCTGGCTACACCTTC	CASSQGPPSGYTF
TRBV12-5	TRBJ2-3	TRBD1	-	TGTGCTAGTGGCCCTGGACAGGGTGGAGATACGCAGTATTTT	CASGPGQGGDTQYF
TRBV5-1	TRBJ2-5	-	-	TGCGCCAGCAGCACCGACTCCACCCAAGAGACCCAGTACTTC	CASSTDSTQETQYF
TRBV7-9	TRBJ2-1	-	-	TGTGCCAGCAGCTTAGCGGCGACAGGTCAGTTCTTC	CASSLAATGQFF
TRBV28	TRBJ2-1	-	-	TGTGCAGGGAGCTCCTACAATGAGCAGTTCTTC	CAGSSYNEQFF
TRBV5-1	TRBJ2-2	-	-	TGCGCCAGCAGCTTGCAGGGAATGGACACCGGGGAGCTGTTTTTT	CASSLQGMDTGELFF
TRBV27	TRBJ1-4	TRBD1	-	TGTGCCAGCAGTCTCCAGGGGGCCGATAATGAAAAACTGTTTTTT	CASSLQGADNEKLFF
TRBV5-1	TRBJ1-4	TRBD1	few	TGCGCCAGCAGCGGAAGGACAGGACGAGCAACTAATGAAAAACTGTTTTTT	CASSGRTGRATNEKLFF
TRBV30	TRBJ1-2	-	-	TGTGCCAGCCGTGGACTTCCCGTCCGAAGCTATGGCTACACCTTC	CASRGLPVRSYGYTF
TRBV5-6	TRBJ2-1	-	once	TGTGCCAGCAGCTTGGGCGTCGTCGGGAGCGTTGAGCAGTTCTTC	CASSLGVVGSVEQFF
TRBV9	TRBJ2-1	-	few	TGTGCCAGCAGCTCCGGGCCTAGCGAATACAATGAGCAGTTCTTC	CASSSGPSEYNEQFF
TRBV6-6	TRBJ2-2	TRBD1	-	TGTGCCAGCAGTCGACAGGGAAACACCGGGGAGCTGTTTTTT	CASSRQGNTGELFF
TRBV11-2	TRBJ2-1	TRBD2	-	TGTGCCAGCAGCCGCGGGACTAGCGGGGGGGCAAAGAATGAGCAGTTCTTC	CASSRGTSGGAKNEQFF
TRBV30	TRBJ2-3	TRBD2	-	TGTGCCTGGGCCACTAGCGGGAGGGGAACAGATACGCAGTATTTT	CAWATSGRGTDTQYF
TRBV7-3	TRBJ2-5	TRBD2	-	TGTGCCAGCAGCTCTAGCGGGAGGACGAGGGAGACCCAGTACTTC	CASSSSGRTRETQYF
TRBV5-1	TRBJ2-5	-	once	TGCGCCAGCAGCCCTCTGAGGGACACCAAAGAGACCCAGTACTTC	CASSPLRDTKETQYF
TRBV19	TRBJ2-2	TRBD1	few	TGTGCCAGTAGGACCCCCGCGGGACAGGGTAGCACCGGGGAGCTGTTTTTT	CASRTPAGQGSTGELFF
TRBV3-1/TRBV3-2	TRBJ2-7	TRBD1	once	TGTGCCAGCAGCCAGGGGACAGGGAGCTACGAGCAGTACTTC	CASSQGTGSYEQYF
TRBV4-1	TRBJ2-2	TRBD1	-	TGCGCCAGCAGCCCCTGGGGACAGGGTGGCACCGGGGAGCTGTTTTTT	CASSPWGQGGTGELFF
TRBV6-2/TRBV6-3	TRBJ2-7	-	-	TGTGCCAGCAGTCACCCCAGGGAAAGGTACGAGCAGTACTTC	CASSHPRERYEQYF
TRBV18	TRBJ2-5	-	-	TGTGCCAGCTCACCTCGACTAGTCGGTGGGGAGACCCAGTACTTC	CASSPRLVGGETQYF
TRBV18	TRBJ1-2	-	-	TGTGCCAGCTCTCTCGGGGGGGGCTATGGCTACACCTTC	CASSLGGGYGYTF
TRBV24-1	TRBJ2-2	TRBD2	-	TGTGCCACCAGTGGCCTAGCGGGCGAGGGGGCCGGGGAGCTGTTTTTT	CATSGLAGEGAGELFF
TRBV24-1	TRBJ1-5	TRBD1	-	TGTGCCACCAGTGCCGCGACAGGGGGCAATCAGCCCCAGCATTTT	CATSAATGGNQPQHF
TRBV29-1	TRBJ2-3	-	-	TGCAGCGGCCGGTCCGGCATCCCCGGAGGGCCCAGCACAGATACGCAGTATTTT	CSGRSGIPGGPSTDTQYF
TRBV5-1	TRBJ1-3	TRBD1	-	TGCGCCAGCAGCTTCAGGACAGGGGGCTACTCTGGAAACACCATATATTTT	CASSFRTGGYSGNTIYF
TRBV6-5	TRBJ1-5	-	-	TGTGCCAGCAGAGGTAGCTATAGCAATCAGCCCCAGCATTTT	CASRGSYSNQPQHF
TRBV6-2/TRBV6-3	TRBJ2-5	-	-	TGTGCCAGCAGTTATGGCGGAGTGCGGGAGACCCAGTACTTC	CASSYGGVRETQYF
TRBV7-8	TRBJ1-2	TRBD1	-	TGTGCCAGCAGCCAGCTGGGGACAGCGGGAGGCTATGGCTACACCTTC	CASSQLGTAGGYGYTF
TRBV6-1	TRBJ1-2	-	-	TGTGCCAGCAGTGAAGCGCGGGGTCACTATGGCTACACCTTC	CASSEARGHYGYTF
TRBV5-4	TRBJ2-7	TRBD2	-	TGTGCCAGCAGTCGGACTAGCGGGGCCCTCTCCTACGAGCAGTACTTC	CASSRTSGALSYEQYF
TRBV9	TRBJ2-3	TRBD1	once	TGTGCCAGCAGCGCAGAGGAGACAGGGAACACAGATACGCAGTATTTT	CASSAEETGNTDTQYF
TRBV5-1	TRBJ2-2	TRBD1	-	TGCGCCAGCAGCTTAACAGGGGGCAGTAACACCGGGGAGCTGTTTTTT	CASSLTGGSNTGELFF
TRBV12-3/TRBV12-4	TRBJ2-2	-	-	TGTGCCAGCAGATCGCGGAACACCGGGGAGCTGTTTTTT	CASRSRNTGELFF
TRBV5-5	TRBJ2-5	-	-	TGTGCCAGCAGCTTGTCGGGGAGAGAGACCCAGTACTTC	CASSLSGRETQYF
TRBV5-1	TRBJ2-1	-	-	TGCGCCAGCAGCTTGTGGCCGGGGAAGGAGTACAATGAGCAGTTCTTC	CASSLWPGKEYNEQFF
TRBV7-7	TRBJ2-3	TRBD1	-	TGTGCTAGCAGCCTCCCATCCGGGACAGTTTTTACAGATACGCAGTATTTT	CASSLPSGTVFTDTQYF
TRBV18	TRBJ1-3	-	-	TGTGCCAGCTCACGCCTACTAGGAGGGGGAAACACCATATATTTT	CASSRLLGGGNTIYF
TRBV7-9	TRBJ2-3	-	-	TGTGCCAGCAGCTTAGTCGGAGGCAGCACAGATACGCAGTATTTT	CASSLVGGSTDTQYF
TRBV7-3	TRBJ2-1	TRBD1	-	TGTGCCAGCAGCAGCAGGGGGACCGATCACAATGAGCAGTTCTTC	CASSSRGTDHNEQFF
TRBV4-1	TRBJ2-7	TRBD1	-	TGCGCCAGCAGCCGTGGGACAGTACGAAACCCCTACGAGCAGTACTTC	CASSRGTVRNPYEQYF
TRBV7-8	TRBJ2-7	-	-	TGTGCCAGCAGCTTATCCATGGGAGTACCCTACGAGCAGTACTTC	CASSLSMGVPYEQYF
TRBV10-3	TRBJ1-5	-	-	TGTGCCATCAGTGATGATGGAGGGACCCAGCCCCAGCATTTT	CAISDDGGTQPQHF
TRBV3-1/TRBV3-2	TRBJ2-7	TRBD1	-	TGTGCCAGCAGCCAAGGGTTTCCGGGACAGGAGGCCTACGAGCAGTACTTC	CASSQGFPGQEAYEQYF
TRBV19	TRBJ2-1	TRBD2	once	TGTGCCAGTAGTATATTAGGACTAGCGGGCTCGGGTGAGCAGTTCTTC	CASSILGLAGSGEQFF
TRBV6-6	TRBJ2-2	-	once	TGTGCCAGCAGTTACGGGGGGTTAGGCGGGGAGCTGTTTTTT	CASSYGGLGGELFF
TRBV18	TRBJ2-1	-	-	TGTGCCAGCTCACCACCGAGGTGGCAGGGAAGTAACAATGAGCAGTTCTTC	CASSPPRWQGSNNEQFF
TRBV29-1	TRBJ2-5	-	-	TGCAGCGTTGGAGGTTTCCTCACGGCTCAAGAGACCCAGTACTTC	CSVGGFLTAQETQYF
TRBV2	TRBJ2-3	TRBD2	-	TGTGCCAGCAAGGGAGTGACGGGAGGAACAGATACGCAGTATTTT	CASKGVTGGTDTQYF
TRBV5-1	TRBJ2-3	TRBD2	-	TGCGCCAGCAGCTTACCGGGACTAGCGGACACAGATACGCAGTATTTT	CASSLPGLADTDTQYF